This T cell receptor (beta chain) originates from a study of PD-L1 blockade in urothelial cancer. Looking at the study overall: Blood underwent analysis 3 weeks (second dose) and 6 weeks after treatment began.

Assay used: immunoSEQ multiplex PCR; TCRdb lists only in-frame clones, some missing. The sample shows tens of thousands of clones, over 75% of them seen only once. V was trimmed by 7 bases and J by 4 bases, leaving 8 bases between them. Germline V gives CDR1 LGHNT, CDR2 FRNRAP. There are 12 residues in the CDR3. This TCR was recovered from a man aged 35 to 55 with urothelial cancer. Material: PBMCs, obtained around atezolizumab (anti-PD-L1) treatment. The chain couples TRBV12-5 to TRBJ2-1; unclear D gene. The CDR3 loop is CASAQSYNEQFF. The CDR3 nucleotides are TGTGCTAGTGCCCAGTCGTACAATGAGCAGTTCTTC.